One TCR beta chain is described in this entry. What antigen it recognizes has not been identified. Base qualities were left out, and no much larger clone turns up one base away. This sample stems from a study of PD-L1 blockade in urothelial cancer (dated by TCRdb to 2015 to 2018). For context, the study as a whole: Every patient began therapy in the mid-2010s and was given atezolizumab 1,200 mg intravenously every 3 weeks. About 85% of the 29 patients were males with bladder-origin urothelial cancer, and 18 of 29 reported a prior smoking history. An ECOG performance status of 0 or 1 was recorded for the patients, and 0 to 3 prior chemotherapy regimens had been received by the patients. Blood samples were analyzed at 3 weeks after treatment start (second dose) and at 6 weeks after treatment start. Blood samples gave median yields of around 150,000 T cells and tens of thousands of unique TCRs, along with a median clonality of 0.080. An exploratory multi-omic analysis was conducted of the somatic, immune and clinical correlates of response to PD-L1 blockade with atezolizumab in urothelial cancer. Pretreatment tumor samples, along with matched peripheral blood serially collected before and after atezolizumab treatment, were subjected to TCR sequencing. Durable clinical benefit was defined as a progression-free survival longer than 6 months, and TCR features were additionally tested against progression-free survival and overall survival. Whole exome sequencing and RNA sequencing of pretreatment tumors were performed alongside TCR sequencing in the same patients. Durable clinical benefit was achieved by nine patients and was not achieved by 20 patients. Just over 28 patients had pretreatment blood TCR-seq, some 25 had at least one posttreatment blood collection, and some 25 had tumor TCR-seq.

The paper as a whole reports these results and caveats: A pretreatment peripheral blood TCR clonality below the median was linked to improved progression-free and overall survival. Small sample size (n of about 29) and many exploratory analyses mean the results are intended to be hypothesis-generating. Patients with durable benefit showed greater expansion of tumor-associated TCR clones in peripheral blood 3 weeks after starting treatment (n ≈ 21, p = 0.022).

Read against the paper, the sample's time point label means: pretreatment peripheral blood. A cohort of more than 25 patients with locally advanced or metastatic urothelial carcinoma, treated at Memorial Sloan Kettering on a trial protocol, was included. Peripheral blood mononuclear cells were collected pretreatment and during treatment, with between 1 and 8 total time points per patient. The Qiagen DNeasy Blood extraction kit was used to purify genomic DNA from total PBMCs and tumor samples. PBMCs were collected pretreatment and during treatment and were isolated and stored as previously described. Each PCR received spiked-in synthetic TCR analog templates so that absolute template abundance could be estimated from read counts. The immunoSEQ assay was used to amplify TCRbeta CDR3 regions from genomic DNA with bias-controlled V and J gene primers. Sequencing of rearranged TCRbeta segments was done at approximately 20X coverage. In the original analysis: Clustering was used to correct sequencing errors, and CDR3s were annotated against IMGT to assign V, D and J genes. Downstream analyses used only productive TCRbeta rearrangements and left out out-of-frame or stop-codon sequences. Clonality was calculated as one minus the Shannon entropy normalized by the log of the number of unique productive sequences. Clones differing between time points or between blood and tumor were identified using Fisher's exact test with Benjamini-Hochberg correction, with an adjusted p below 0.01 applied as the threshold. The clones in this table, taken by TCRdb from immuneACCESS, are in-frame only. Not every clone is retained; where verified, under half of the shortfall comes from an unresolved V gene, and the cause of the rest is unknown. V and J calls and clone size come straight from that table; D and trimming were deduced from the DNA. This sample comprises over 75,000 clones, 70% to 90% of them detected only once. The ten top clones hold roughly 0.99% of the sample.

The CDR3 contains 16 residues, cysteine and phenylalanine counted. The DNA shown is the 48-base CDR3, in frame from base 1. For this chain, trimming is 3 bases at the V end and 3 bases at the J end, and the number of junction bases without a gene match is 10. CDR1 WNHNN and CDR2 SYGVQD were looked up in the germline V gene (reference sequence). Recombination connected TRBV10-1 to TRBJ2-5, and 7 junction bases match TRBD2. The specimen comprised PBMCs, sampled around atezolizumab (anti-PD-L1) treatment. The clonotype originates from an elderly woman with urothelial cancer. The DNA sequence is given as TGCGCCAGCAGTGATGGGAGCGGGGCAGCAAAAGAGACCCAGTACTTC. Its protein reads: CASSDGSGAAKETQYF.